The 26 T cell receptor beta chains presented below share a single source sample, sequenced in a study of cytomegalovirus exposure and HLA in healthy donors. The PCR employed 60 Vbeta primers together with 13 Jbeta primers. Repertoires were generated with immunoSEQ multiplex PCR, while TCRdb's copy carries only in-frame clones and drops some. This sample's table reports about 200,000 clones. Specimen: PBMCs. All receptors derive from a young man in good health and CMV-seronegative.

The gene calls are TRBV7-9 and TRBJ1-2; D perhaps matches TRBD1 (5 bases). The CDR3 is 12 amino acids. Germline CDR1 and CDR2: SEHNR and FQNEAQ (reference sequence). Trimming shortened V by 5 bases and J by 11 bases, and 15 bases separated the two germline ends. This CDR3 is CASSPQAGGYTF. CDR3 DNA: TGTGCCAGCAGCCCACAGGCAGGCGGATACACCTTC.

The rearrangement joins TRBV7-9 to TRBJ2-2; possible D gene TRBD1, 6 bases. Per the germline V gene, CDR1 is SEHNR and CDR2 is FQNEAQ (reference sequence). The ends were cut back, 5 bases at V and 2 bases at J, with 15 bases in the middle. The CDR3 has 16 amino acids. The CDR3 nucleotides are TGTGCCAGCAGCCCCACTCAGGGGAATAACACCGGGGAGCTGTTTTTT. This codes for CASSPTQGNNTGELFF.

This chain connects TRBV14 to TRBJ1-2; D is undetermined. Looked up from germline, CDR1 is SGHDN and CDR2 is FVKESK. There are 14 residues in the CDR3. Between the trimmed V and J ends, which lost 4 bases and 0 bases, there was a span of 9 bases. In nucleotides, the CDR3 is TGTGCCAGCAGCCCCGACACATCTAACTATGGCTACACCTTC. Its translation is CASSPDTSNYGYTF.

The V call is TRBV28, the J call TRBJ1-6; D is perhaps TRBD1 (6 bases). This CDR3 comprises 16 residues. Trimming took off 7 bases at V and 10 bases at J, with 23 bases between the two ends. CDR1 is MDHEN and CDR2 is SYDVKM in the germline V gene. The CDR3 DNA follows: TGTGCCAGCACCTTAGGGGGGGCGAATCCGGGGTCACCCCTCCACTTT. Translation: CASTLGGANPGSPLHF.

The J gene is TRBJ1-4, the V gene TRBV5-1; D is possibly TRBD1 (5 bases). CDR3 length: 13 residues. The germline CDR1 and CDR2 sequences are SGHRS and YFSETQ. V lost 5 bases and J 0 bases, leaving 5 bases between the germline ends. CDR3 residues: CASRTATNEKLFF. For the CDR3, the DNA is TGCGCCAGCAGGACAGCAACTAATGAAAAACTGTTTTTT.

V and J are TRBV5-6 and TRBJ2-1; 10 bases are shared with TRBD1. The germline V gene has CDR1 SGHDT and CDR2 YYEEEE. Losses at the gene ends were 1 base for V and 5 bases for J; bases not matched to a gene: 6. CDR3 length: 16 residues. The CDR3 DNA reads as TGTGCCAGCAGCTTGCCGACAGGGGGCGAAAACAATGAGCAGTTCTTC. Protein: CASSLPTGGENNEQFF.

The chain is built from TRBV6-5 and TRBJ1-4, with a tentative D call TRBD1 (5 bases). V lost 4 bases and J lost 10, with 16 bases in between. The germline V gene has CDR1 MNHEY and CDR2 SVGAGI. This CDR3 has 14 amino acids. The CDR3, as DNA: TGTGCCAGCAGTTCATGGCGACCCGGGGGAAAACTGTTTTTT. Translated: CASSSWRPGGKLFF.

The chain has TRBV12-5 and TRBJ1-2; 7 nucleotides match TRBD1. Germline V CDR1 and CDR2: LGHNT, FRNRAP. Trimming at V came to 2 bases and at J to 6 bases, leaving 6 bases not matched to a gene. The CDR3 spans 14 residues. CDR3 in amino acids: CASGLTDRFDGYTF. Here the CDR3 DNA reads TGTGCTAGTGGTTTGACGGACAGGTTTGATGGCTACACCTTC.

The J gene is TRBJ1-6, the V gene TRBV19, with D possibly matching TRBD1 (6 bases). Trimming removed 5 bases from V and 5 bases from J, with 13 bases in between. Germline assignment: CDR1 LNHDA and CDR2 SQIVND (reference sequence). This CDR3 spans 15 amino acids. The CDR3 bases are TGTGCCAGTAGTGCATACAGGGACAATAATTCACCCCTCCACTTT. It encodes CASSAYRDNNSPLHF. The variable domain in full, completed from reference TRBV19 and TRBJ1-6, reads DGGITQSPKYLFRKEGQNVTLSCEQNLNHDAMYWYRQDPGQGLRLIYYSQIVNDFQKGDIAEGYSVSREKKESFPLTVTSAQKNPTAFYLCASSAYRDNNSPLHFGNGTRLTVT.

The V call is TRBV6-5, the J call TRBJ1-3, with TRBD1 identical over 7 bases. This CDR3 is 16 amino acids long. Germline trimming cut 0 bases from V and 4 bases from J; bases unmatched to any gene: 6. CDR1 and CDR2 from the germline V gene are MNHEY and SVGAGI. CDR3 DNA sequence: TGTGCCAGCAGTTACTCCCCGACAGGGTCCGGAAACACCATATATTTT. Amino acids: CASSYSPTGSGNTIYF.

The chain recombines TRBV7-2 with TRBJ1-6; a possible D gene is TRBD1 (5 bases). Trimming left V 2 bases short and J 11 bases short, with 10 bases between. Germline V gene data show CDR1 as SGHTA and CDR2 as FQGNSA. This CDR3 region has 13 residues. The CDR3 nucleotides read TGTGCCAGCAGCTTAATTACGACAGCACCCCTCCACTTT. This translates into CASSLITTAPLHF.

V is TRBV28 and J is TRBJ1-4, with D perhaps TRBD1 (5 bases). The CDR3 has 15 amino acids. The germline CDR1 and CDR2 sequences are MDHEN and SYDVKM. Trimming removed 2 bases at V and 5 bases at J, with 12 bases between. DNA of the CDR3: TGTGCCAGCAGTTTAATGACCTGGGGCAATGAAAAACTGTTTTTT. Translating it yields CASSLMTWGNEKLFF.

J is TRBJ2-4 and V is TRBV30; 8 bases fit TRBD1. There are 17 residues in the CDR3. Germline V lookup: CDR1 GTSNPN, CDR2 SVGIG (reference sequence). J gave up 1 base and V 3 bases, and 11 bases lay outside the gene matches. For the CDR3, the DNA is TGTGCCTGGAGGCCTAAACAGGGGGGTAACGCCAAAAACATTCAGTACTTC. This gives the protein CAWRPKQGGNAKNIQYF. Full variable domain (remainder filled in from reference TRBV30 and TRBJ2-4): SQTIHQWPATLVQPVGSPLSLECTVEGTSNPNLYWYRQAAGRGLQLLFYSVGIGQISSEVPQNLSASRPQDRQFILSSKKLLLSDSGFYLCAWRPKQGGNAKNIQYFGAGTRLSVL.

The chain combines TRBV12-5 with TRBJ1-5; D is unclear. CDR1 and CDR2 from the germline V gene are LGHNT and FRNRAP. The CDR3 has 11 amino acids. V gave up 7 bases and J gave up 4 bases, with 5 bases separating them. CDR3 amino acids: CASALNQPQHF. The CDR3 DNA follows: TGTGCTAGTGCCCTAAATCAGCCCCAGCATTTT. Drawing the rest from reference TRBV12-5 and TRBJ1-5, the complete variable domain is DARVTQTPRHKVTEMGQEVTMRCQPILGHNTVFWYRQTMMQGLELLAYFRNRAPLDDSGMPKDRFSAEMPDATLATLKIQPSEPRDSAVYFCASALNQPQHFGDGTRLSIL.

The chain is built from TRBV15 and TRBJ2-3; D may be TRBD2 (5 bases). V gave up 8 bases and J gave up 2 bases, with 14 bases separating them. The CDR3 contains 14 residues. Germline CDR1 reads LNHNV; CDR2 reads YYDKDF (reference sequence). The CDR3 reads CATGYAGLTDTQYF. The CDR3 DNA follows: TGTGCCACCGGCTACGCGGGCCTCACAGATACGCAGTATTTT.

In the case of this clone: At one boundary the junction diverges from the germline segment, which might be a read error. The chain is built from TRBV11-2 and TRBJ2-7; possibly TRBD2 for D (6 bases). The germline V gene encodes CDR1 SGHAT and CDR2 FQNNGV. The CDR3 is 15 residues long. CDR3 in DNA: TGTGCCAGCAGCTTAGCGGTTAGCGGCTCCTCCGAGCAGTACTTC. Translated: CASSLAVSGSSEQYF. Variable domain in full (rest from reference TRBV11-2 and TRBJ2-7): EAGVAQSPRYKIIEKRQSVAFWCNPISGHATLYWYQQILGQGPKLLIQFQNNGVVDDSQLPKDRFSAERLKGVDSTLKIQPAKLEDSAVYLCASSLAVSGSSEQYFGPGTRLTVT.

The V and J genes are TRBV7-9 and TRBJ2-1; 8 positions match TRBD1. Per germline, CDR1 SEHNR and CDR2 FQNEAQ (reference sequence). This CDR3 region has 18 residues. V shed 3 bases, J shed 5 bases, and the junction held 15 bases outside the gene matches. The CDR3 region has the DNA TGTGCCAGCAGCTTTTCAGTGTCCAACCCAGGGGGCAACAATGAGCAGTTCTTC. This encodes CASSFSVSNPGGNNEQFF.

DNA of the CDR3: TGTGCCAGTAGTATCCTGACAGGAGAATATGGCTACACCTTC. This translates into CASSILTGEYGYTF. The chain uses TRBV19 and TRBJ1-2, with D possibly matching TRBD1 (6 bases). Trimming shortened V by 3 bases and J by 5 bases, and 13 bases separated the two germline ends. Germline CDR1 and CDR2: LNHDA and SQIVND (reference sequence). The CDR3 is 14 residues long.

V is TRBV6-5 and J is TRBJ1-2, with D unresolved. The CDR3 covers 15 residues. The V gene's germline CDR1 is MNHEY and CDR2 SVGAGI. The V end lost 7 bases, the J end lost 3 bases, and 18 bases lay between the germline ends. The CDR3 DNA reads TGTGCCAGCATTGGGTTTCGGGGTTGGGACTATGGCTACACCTTC. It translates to CASIGFRGWDYGYTF.

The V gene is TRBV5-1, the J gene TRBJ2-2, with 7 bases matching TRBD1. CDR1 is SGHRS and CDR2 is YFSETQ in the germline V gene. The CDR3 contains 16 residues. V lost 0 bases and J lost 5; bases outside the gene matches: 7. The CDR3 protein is CASSLEPGTATGELFF. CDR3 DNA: TGCGCCAGCAGCTTGGAGCCCGGGACAGCTACCGGGGAGCTGTTTTTT.

CDR3 region: CASSQQGGDSPLHF. In DNA form, the CDR3 reads TGTGCCAGCAGCCAGCAGGGTGGGGATTCACCCCTCCACTTT. This chain connects TRBV7-2 to TRBJ1-6; weak D call: TRBD1 (5 bases). CDR1 SGHTA and CDR2 FQGNSA come from the germline V gene. Trimming removed 5 bases at V and 8 bases at J, with 13 bases between. The CDR3 contains 14 residues.

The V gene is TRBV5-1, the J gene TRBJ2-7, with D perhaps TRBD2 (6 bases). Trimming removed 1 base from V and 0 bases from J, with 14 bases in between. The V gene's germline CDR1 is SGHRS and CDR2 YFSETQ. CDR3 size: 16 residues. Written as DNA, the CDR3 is TGCGCCAGCAGCTTGTCCGGTGACGGGAGCTCCTACGAGCAGTACTTC. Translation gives CASSLSGDGSSYEQYF.

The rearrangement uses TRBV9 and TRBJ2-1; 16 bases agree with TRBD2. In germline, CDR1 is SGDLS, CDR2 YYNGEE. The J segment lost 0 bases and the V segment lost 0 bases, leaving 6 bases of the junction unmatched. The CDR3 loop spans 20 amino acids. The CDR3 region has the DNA TGTGCCAGCAGCGTAGGGGGACTAGCGGGGGGGCAAAGCTCCTACAATGAGCAGTTCTTC. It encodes CASSVGGLAGGQSSYNEQFF.

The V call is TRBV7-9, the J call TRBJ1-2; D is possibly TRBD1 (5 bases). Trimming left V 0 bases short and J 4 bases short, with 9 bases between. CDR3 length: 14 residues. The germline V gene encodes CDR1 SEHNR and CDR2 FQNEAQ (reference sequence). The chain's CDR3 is CASSLAHGGYGYTF. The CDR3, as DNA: TGTGCCAGCAGCTTAGCGCACGGGGGCTATGGCTACACCTTC.

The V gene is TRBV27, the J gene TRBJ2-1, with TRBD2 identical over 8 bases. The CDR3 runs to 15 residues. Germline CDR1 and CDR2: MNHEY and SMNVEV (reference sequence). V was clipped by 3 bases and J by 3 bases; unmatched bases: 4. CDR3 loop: CASSLETSGYNEQFF. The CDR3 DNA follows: TGTGCCAGCAGTTTGGAAACTAGCGGCTACAATGAGCAGTTCTTC.

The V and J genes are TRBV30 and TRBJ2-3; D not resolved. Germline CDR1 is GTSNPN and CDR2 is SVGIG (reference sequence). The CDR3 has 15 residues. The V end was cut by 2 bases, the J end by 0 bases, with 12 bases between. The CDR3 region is CAWSPGLFSTDTQYF. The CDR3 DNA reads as TGTGCCTGGAGTCCCGGGTTATTTAGCACAGATACGCAGTATTTT.